The clone carrying this TCR beta chain was counted only a few times. The antigen remains undetermined. The entry originates in a study of T-cell memory formation after mild COVID-19. Whole-study context: The TCR clusters were mostly specific to one donor. Regarding the study as a whole: Cross-reactive memory seemingly joined, as some responding clones were found in pre-infection memory. Proof of SARS-CoV-2 specificity was absent for the second-wave clones that crested on day 37.

This CDR3 spans 12 amino acids. The germline V gene has CDR1 SQVTM and CDR2 ANQGSEA. Trimming shortened V by 5 bases and J by 2 bases, and 10 bases separated the two germline ends. TCRdb passed the 5' RACE reads through MiXCR, listing each CDR3 protein once. The table includes 350,000 to 500,000 distinct CDR3 sequences, more than 20% detected once. The sample consisted of PBMCs or a T cell subset sorted from them (not recorded which). The chain combines TRBV29-1 with TRBJ2-7; the D call may be TRBD1 or TRBD2 (5 bases each). This TCR was recovered from an adult woman who had mild COVID-19 (a few samples of this study predate the infection). Cell type and time point are not known. The CDR3 protein is CSVLGDAYEQYF. The CDR3 nucleotides read TGCAGCGTTTTGGGGGACGCCTACGAGCAGTACTTC.